This T cell receptor beta chain was identified in a study of graft-versus-host responses after intestinal transplantation. About this clone: Antigen: not known.

The CDR3 length is 16 residues. Germline CDR1 and CDR2: MNHEY and SVGAGI. V shed 4 bases and J shed 0 bases, with 10 bases lying between them. Sequencing used immunoSEQ multiplex PCR; TCRdb keeps in-frame clones, though not all of them. Altogether about 85,000 clones are present, roughly 80% being singletons, with the ten largest covering 0.75% to 0.85%. This clonotype was sampled from a human donor who received an intestinal transplant. The chain couples TRBV6-5 to TRBJ1-6; maybe TRBD1 (6 bases). Sequenced material: unstimulated CD4+ T cells sorted from spleen or lymph node cells, taken before intestinal transplant. The DNA of the CDR3 is TGTGCCAGCAGTTGGGGGGGGCCCTCCTATAATTCACCCCTCCACTTT. Residues: CASSWGGPSYNSPLHF.